This TCR beta chain emerged from a study of graft-versus-host responses after intestinal transplantation. Study-level information: Recipients obtained multivisceral, liver-intestinal, or isolated intestinal transplants. Anti-thymocyte globulin induction, then tacrolimus and steroids for about three years, went to all recipients.

V lost 1 base to trimming and J lost 4 bases, with 8 bases between them. This CDR3 has 13 amino acids. In germline, CDR1 is LNHDA, CDR2 SQIVND (reference sequence). A note on this clone: No antigen is known for it.

General study findings and limits: Recipient marrow contained GvH clones, some of which appeared first in ileum or blood. The study associated peak circulating GvH clone levels with early post-transplant HvG declines.

TCRdb's table, derived via immunoSEQ multiplex PCR, lists solely in-frame clones and lacks some. The table shows approximately 82,000 clones, with about 93% occurring only once. The sample here was unstimulated CD8+ T cells sorted from spleen or lymph node cells, taken before transplant. V gene TRBV19 combines with J gene TRBJ2-7; D uncertain. This clonotype originated in a human donor who was the organ donor for an intestinal transplant. CDR3 DNA sequence: TGTGCCAGTAGTATAGGACACCTATACGAGCAGTACTTC. This sequence encodes CASSIGHLYEQYF.